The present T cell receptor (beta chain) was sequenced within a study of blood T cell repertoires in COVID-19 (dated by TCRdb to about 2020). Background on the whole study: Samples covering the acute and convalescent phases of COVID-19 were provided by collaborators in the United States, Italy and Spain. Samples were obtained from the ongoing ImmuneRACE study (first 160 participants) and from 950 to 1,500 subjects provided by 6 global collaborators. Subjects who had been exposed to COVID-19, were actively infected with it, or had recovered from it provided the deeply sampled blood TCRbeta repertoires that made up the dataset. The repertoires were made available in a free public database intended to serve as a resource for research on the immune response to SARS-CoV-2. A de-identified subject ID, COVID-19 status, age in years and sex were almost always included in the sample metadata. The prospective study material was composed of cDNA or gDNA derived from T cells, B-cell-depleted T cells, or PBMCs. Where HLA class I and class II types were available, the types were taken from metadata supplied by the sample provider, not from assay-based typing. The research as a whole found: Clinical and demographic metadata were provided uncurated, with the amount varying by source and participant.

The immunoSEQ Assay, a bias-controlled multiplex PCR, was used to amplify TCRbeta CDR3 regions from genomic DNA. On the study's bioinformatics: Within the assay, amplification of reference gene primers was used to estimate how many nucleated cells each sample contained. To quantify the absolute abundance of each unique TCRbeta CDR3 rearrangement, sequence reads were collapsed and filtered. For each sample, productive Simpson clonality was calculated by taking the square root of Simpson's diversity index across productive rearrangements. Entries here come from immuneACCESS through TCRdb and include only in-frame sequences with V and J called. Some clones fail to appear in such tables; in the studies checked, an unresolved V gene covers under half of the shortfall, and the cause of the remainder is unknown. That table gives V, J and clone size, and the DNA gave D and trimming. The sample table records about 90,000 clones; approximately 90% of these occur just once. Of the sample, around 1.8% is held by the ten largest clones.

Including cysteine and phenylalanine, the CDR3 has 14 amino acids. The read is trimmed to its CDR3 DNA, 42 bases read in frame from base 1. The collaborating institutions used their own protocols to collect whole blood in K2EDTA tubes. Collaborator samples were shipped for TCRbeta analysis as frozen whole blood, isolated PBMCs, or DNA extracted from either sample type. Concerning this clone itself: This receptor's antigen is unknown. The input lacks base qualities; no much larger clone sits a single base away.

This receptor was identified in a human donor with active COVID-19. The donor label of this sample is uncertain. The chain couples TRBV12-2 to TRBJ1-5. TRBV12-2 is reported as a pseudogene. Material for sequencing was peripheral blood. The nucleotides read TGTGCAAGTCGCCCACCGGCAGGGAGGAGGCCCCAGCATTTT. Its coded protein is CASRPPAGRRPQHF.